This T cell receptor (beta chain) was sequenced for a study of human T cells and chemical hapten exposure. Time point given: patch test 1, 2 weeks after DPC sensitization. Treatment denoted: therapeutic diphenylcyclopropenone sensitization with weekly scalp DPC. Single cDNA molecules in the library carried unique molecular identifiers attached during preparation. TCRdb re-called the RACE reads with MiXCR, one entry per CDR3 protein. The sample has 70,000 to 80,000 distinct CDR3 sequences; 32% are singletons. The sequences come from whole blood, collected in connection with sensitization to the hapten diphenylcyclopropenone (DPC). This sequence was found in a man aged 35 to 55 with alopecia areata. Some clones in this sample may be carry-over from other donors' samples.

The CDR3 sequence is CASSQKVQGTEAFF. The CDR3 DNA follows: TGTGCCAGCTCACAGAAAGTACAGGGCACTGAAGCTTTCTTT. The chain employs TRBV18 and TRBJ1-1, with D possibly TRBD1 on 6 matching bases. The V gene's germline CDR1 is KGHSH and CDR2 LQKENI. The CDR3 runs 14 residues. Trimming pared 4 bases from V and 4 bases from J, leaving 13 bases between.